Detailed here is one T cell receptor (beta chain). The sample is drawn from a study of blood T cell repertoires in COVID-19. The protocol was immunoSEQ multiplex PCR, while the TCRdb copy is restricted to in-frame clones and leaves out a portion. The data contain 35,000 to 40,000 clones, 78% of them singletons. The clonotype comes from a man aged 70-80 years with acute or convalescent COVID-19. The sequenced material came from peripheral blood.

CDR3: CASSVGGGTGELFF. The DNA for the CDR3 is TGTGCCAGCAGCGTAGGCGGGGGCACCGGGGAGCTGTTTTTT. This chain connects TRBV9 to TRBJ2-2, with 7 positions matching TRBD2. The J segment lost 4 bases and the V segment lost 0 bases, leaving 0 bases of the junction unmatched. The CDR3 totals 14 residues. Germline V gene sequence: CDR1 SGDLS, CDR2 YYNGEE.